A selection of T cell receptor beta chains follows, all from one sample in a study of blood T cell repertoires in COVID-19. Clones were sequenced by immunoSEQ multiplex PCR, and TCRdb holds only the in-frame ones, with some missing. The sample has some 64,000 clones, about 88% seen once. The sequenced sample consisted of peripheral blood. These receptors were collected from a man in his 70s with acute or convalescent COVID-19. Both conserved end residues are part of each CDR3. D genes are given only for firm matches. Clone size is shown for a subset of rows, as once, few, many or a class of expanded clone.

abundance	v_gene	j_gene	d_gene	CDR3aa	CDR3nt
NA	TRBV7-2	TRBJ2-2	NA	CASSQGTRGGELFF	TGTGCCAGCAGCCAGGGGACCCGAGGCGGGGAGCTGTTTTTT
once	TRBV7-9	TRBJ2-3	NA	CASSLARGTDTQYF	TGTGCCAGCAGCTTAGCCAGGGGCACAGATACGCAGTATTTT
NA	TRBV6-5	TRBJ2-3	TRBD1	CASNRDRGNADTQYF	TGTGCCAGCAACCGGGACAGGGGGAATGCAGATACGCAGTATTTT
NA	TRBV7-3	TRBJ2-1	TRBD1	CASSFGTGGIGEQFF	TGTGCCAGCAGCTTTGGGACAGGGGGAATCGGTGAGCAGTTCTTC
NA	TRBV6-5	TRBJ1-1	NA	CASTERRGTEAFF	TGTGCCAGCACCGAGAGGCGGGGTACTGAAGCTTTCTTT
NA	TRBV5-1	TRBJ2-3	TRBD2	CASEAGGPADTQYF	TGCGCCAGCGAAGCGGGGGGGCCCGCAGATACGCAGTATTTT
NA	TRBV6-5	TRBJ2-7	TRBD1	CASGSSRDRGEQYF	TGTGCCAGCGGATCCTCCCGGGACAGGGGCGAGCAGTACTTC
NA	TRBV11-2	TRBJ2-3	TRBD1	CASSLVRGPADTQYF	TGTGCCAGCAGCTTGGTCAGGGGGCCCGCAGATACGCAGTATTTT
once	TRBV10-3	TRBJ1-5	NA	CAISPGVNQPQHF	TGTGCCATCAGTCCCGGGGTCAATCAGCCCCAGCATTTT
NA	TRBV5-5	TRBJ2-3	TRBD2	CASSSGLAGTSTDTQYF	TGTGCCAGCAGCTCCGGACTAGCGGGTACTAGCACAGATACGCAGTATTTT
NA	TRBV6-5	TRBJ1-5	NA	CASSRTISGNQPQHF	TGTGCCAGCAGTCGGACTATTAGTGGCAATCAGCCCCAGCATTTT
NA	TRBV5-6	TRBJ1-5	TRBD1	CASSPRTGGGQPQHF	TGTGCCAGCAGCCCCCGGACAGGGGGCGGGCAGCCCCAGCATTTT
NA	TRBV15	TRBJ2-1	TRBD1	CATSRDHLTSLTGASYNEQFF	TGTGCCACCAGCAGAGATCACCTAACCTCCTTGACAGGGGCATCCTACAATGAGCAGTTCTTC
once	TRBV2	TRBJ2-2	NA	CASNTVRSTGELFF	TGTGCCAGCAACACCGTCCGGAGCACCGGGGAGCTGTTTTTT
NA	TRBV13	TRBJ2-7	NA	CASSPYTGSYEQYF	TGTGCCAGCAGCCCTTATACAGGGAGCTACGAGCAGTACTTC
NA	TRBV5-1	TRBJ1-5	NA	CASSLDGGGQPQHF	TGCGCCAGCAGCTTGGATGGGGGCGGTCAGCCCCAGCATTTT
NA	TRBV9	TRBJ2-5	TRBD2	CASSPTSGGAGETQYF	TGTGCCAGCAGCCCGACTAGCGGGGGGGCAGGGGAGACCCAGTACTTC
NA	TRBV4-2	TRBJ1-4	TRBD1	CASSQPGQGAIEKLFF	TGTGCCAGCAGCCAACCGGGACAGGGGGCTATTGAAAAACTGTTTTTT
NA	TRBV9	TRBJ1-2	TRBD1	CASSVETGDGYTF	TGTGCCAGCAGCGTAGAGACAGGGGATGGCTACACCTTC
NA	TRBV11-2	TRBJ1-5	NA	CASSLEGGTGNQPQHF	TGTGCCAGCAGCTTAGAGGGGGGAACGGGAAATCAGCCCCAGCATTTT
few	TRBV18	TRBJ1-4	NA	CASSSERIHEKLFF	TGTGCCAGCTCATCGGAGAGAATCCATGAAAAACTGTTTTTT
NA	TRBV7-2	TRBJ1-6	NA	CASSLREYTGNNSPLHF	TGTGCCAGCAGCTTACGGGAGTACACGGGGAATAATTCACCCCTCCACTTT
NA	TRBV11-3	TRBJ2-7	NA	CASSVGLEDEQYF	TGTGCCAGCAGCGTAGGCCTAGAAGACGAGCAGTACTTC
NA	TRBV6-5	TRBJ2-3	TRBD2	CASSLAGDNTDTQYF	TGTGCCAGCAGTTTAGCGGGGGACAACACAGATACGCAGTATTTT
NA	TRBV5-5	TRBJ1-4	TRBD1	CASSFGDRNEKLFF	TGTGCCAGCAGCTTTGGGGACAGGAATGAAAAACTGTTTTTT
NA	TRBV7-9	TRBJ2-7	TRBD1	CASSFTANRGNEQYF	TGTGCCAGCAGCTTTACCGCCAACAGGGGGAACGAGCAGTACTTC
NA	TRBV19	TRBJ1-2	NA	CAIGDSGRNGYTF	TGTGCCATTGGGGACTCCGGAAGAAATGGCTACACCTTC
NA	TRBV28	TRBJ2-1	NA	CASSPLTARSSYNEQFF	TGTGCCAGCAGTCCTCTTACGGCTAGGAGCTCCTACAATGAGCAGTTCTTC
NA	TRBV30	TRBJ2-7	NA	CAWSSPMAGNNYEQYF	TGTGCCTGGAGTTCCCCTATGGCGGGGAACAACTACGAGCAGTACTTC
NA	TRBV5-4	TRBJ2-7	TRBD1	CASSSTGERVF	TGTGCCAGCAGCTCGACAGGGGAGAGGGTTTTC
NA	TRBV5-1	TRBJ1-1	NA	CASSLERVETFF	TGCGCCAGCAGCTTGGAGAGGGTTGAGACTTTCTTT
NA	TRBV7-9	TRBJ1-3	TRBD1	CASSSWTGVENTIYF	TGTGCCAGCAGCTCTTGGACAGGGGTAGAAAACACCATATATTTT
NA	TRBV6-5	TRBJ1-5	NA	CASRRQENSNQPQHF	TGTGCCAGCAGAAGACAGGAGAATAGCAATCAGCCCCAGCATTTT
few	TRBV3-1/TRBV3-2	TRBJ2-2	TRBD1	CASSRYGQGRRDGELFF	TGTGCCAGCAGCCGATATGGACAGGGACGCCGGGACGGGGAGCTGTTTTTT
NA	TRBV6-5	TRBJ2-3	NA	CASSYQLRTDTQYF	TGTGCCAGCAGTTATCAGCTGAGGACAGATACGCAGTATTTT
NA	TRBV24-1	TRBJ1-2	NA	CATSDPGIGYTF	TGTGCCACCAGTGATCCGGGGATCGGCTACACCTTC
NA	TRBV19	TRBJ1-5	NA	CASNDRLYSNQPQHF	TGTGCCAGTAATGACAGATTATATAGCAATCAGCCCCAGCATTTT
NA	TRBV7-2	TRBJ2-5	TRBD2	CASSSPVRGALQETQYF	TGTGCCAGCAGCTCCCCGGTGCGGGGGGCCCTCCAAGAGACCCAGTACTTC
NA	TRBV27	TRBJ2-7	TRBD2	CASRGRLGGASYEQYF	TGTGCCAGCAGGGGGAGACTCGGGGGGGCCTCCTACGAGCAGTACTTC
NA	TRBV27	TRBJ1-1	NA	CASSLHSMNTEAFF	TGTGCCAGCAGTTTGCACAGCATGAACACTGAAGCTTTCTTT
NA	TRBV3-1/TRBV3-2	TRBJ2-2	TRBD2	CASSQRLAGGTGELFF	TGTGCCAGCAGCCAAAGGCTAGCGGGGGGCACCGGGGAGCTGTTTTTT
NA	TRBV6-5	TRBJ1-2	NA	CASSYTTGGYYGYTF	TGTGCCAGCAGTTACACGACAGGCGGGTACTATGGCTACACCTTC
NA	TRBV7-6	TRBJ2-1	TRBD1	CASSFWAGTGSYNEQFF	TGTGCCAGCAGCTTTTGGGCAGGGACAGGCTCCTACAATGAGCAGTTCTTC
NA	TRBV6-2/TRBV6-3	TRBJ2-3	TRBD2	CASSGERGTQYF	TGTGCCAGCAGTGGCGAGCGGGGTACGCAGTATTTT
few	TRBV25-1	TRBJ1-2	NA	CASSDFWPSGGYTF	TGTGCCAGCAGTGATTTCTGGCCTAGCGGTGGCTACACCTTC